The clone carrying this T cell receptor (beta chain) has just one count. Repertoires were generated with immunoSEQ multiplex PCR, while TCRdb's copy carries only in-frame clones and drops some. The table has under 110,000 clones, about 89% seen once. The sample belongs to a study of T cell changes during pregnancy in multiple sclerosis. The CDR3 covers 13 residues. The V end lost 0 bases, the J end lost 3 bases, and 5 bases lay between the germline ends. Germline-derived CDR1 and CDR2 are MGHRA and YSYEKL. This clonotype originated in a female donor with multiple sclerosis, enrolled in a pregnancy study. The chain has TRBV4-1 and TRBJ2-5, with D perhaps matching TRBD1 (5 bases). The material sequenced was peripheral blood, taken before pregnancy. CDR3 in amino acids: CASSQETEETQYF. The DNA for the CDR3 is TGCGCCAGCAGCCAAGAGACAGAAGAGACCCAGTACTTC.